The rows below give T cell receptor beta chains drawn from one sample of a study of blood T cell repertoires in COVID-19. TCRdb's table, derived via immunoSEQ multiplex PCR, lists solely in-frame clones and lacks some. The data hold some 190,000 clones, with about nine tenths observed a single time. The source material was peripheral blood. The source of these receptors is a man aged 18 to 30 with active or convalescent COVID-19. The CDR3 runs from the conserved cysteine through the conserved F or W. The D gene is left open where the match is weak. Some rows have no size entry. The others give once, few or many, or a class for an expanded clone.

clone size	V gene	J gene	D gene	CDR3 DNA	CDR3 protein
.	TRBV28	TRBJ1-1	TRBD1	TGTGCCAGCCGGGACAGAGGCATGAACACTGAAGCTTTCTTT	CASRDRGMNTEAFF
.	TRBV7-2	TRBJ1-2	.	TGTGCCAGCAGCGCAACAGGGAGAGCTAACTATGGCTACACCTTC	CASSATGRANYGYTF
.	TRBV19	TRBJ1-5	.	TGTGCCACCTCCGTGGGGAGAAATCAGCCCCAGCATTTT	CATSVGRNQPQHF
.	TRBV4-2	TRBJ1-4	TRBD1	TGTGCCAGCAGCCCCGGGACAGCCAATGAAAAACTGTTTTTT	CASSPGTANEKLFF
.	TRBV5-1	TRBJ2-5	.	TGCGCCAGCAGCCCCGCGGCGGGAAAAGAGACCCAGTACTTC	CASSPAAGKETQYF
.	TRBV11-2	TRBJ1-6	TRBD1	TGTGCCAGCACCCTATTAGACAGGGATAATTCACCCCTCCACTTT	CASTLLDRDNSPLHF
.	TRBV11-2	TRBJ1-3	TRBD1	TGTGCCAGCAGCCGGACAGGGGTGGACTCTGGAAACACCATATATTTT	CASSRTGVDSGNTIYF
.	TRBV19	TRBJ1-1	.	TGTGCCAGTAGCCTAGGGGGGGTTGAAGCTTTCTTT	CASSLGGVEAFF
.	TRBV14	TRBJ2-3	TRBD2	TGTGCCAGCAGCCAAGATCTAGCGGGAAGCACAGATACGCAGTATTTT	CASSQDLAGSTDTQYF
few	TRBV3-1/TRBV3-2	TRBJ2-1	.	TGTGCCAGCAGCCAAGGTCCGGGGGGCTCGAAATACAATGAGCAGTTCTTC	CASSQGPGGSKYNEQFF
.	TRBV6-2/TRBV6-3	TRBJ2-1	TRBD2	TGTGCCAGCAGTGTAGCGGGAGGGCCCTACAATGAGCAGTTCTTC	CASSVAGGPYNEQFF
few	TRBV10-3	TRBJ1-2	.	TGTGCCATCAGCGAGGGAGGCTATGGCTACACCTTC	CAISEGGYGYTF
.	TRBV19	TRBJ2-5	TRBD2	TGTGCCAGTAGTACCACAACTAGCGGGAGTAAGGAGACCCAGTACTTC	CASSTTTSGSKETQYF
.	TRBV19	TRBJ2-7	.	TGTGCCAGCGGAAGGACAGTGTCACTCGAGCAGTACTTC	CASGRTVSLEQYF
.	TRBV5-1	TRBJ2-3	.	TGCGCCAGCAGCTTGGGCGGGGATCCAGATACGCAGTATTTT	CASSLGGDPDTQYF
.	TRBV5-1	TRBJ2-1	TRBD2	TGCGCCAGCAGCTTGGCACTAGCGGGGGTCAATGAGCAGTTCTTC	CASSLALAGVNEQFF
.	TRBV27	TRBJ2-6	TRBD1	TGTGCCAGCAGTTTATTGGGACAGGTATCTGGGGCCAACGTCCTGACTTTC	CASSLLGQVSGANVLTF
.	TRBV19	TRBJ1-5	TRBD1	TGTGCCAGTAGTATAGTTCGACAGGGGGGAATGGATCAGCCCCAGCATTTT	CASSIVRQGGMDQPQHF